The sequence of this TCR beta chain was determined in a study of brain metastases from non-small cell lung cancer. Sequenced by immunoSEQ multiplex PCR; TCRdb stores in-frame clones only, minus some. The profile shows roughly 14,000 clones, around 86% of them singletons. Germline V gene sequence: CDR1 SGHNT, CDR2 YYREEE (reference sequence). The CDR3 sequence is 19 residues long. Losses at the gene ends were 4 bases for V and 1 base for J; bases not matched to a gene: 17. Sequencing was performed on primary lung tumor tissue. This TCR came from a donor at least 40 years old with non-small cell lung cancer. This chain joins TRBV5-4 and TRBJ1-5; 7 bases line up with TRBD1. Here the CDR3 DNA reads TGTGCCAGCAGCCCATCGGGACAGCGGGGATGTTTGAGCAATCAGCCCCAGCATTTT. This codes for CASSPSGQRGCLSNQPQHF. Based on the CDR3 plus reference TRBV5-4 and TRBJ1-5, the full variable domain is ETGVTQSPTHLIKTRGQQVTLRCSSQSGHNTVSWYQQALGQGPQFIFQYYREEENGRGNFPPRFSGLQFPNYSSELNVNALELDDSALYLCASSPSGQRGCLSNQPQHFGDGTRLSIL.